This T cell receptor beta chain was recovered during a study of regulatory and conventional T cells in RAG deficiency. Germline-derived CDR1 and CDR2 are SGHNT and YYREEE (reference sequence). Between the trimmed V and J ends, which lost 4 bases and 0 bases, there was a span of 7 bases. The CDR3 has 13 amino acids. A note on this clone: Its specificity is not known.

Data came from immunoSEQ multiplex PCR; TCRdb stores just in-frame clones and leaves some out. The repertoire holds over 7,500 clones, with around 81% as singletons. Study-level findings and limits: Shannon entropy was markedly lower and Simpson indices higher in RAG-deficient patients than control T-cell subsets. In Omenn syndrome, Treg and Tconv repertoires overlapped >85%.

The same specimen was also included in a second study, on regulatory T cells. That report notes: Primers: 52 TRBV forward and 13 TRBJ reverse.

The sequenced sample was CD8+ T cells sorted from blood. This clonotype was sampled from a human donor in good health. The chain is built from TRBV5-4 and TRBJ1-1, with D unclear. Here the CDR3 reads CASSATVNTEAFF. As DNA, the CDR3 is TGTGCCAGCAGCGCTACAGTGAACACTGAAGCTTTCTTT.